Below are 32 T cell receptor beta chains sequenced from a single sample in a study of blood T cell repertoires in COVID-19. Data came from immunoSEQ multiplex PCR; TCRdb stores just in-frame clones and leaves some out. The table has about 170,000 clones, roughly 80% seen once. Sequencing input: peripheral blood. Receptor source: a woman of 80 years or more with COVID-19, enrolled during active disease.

The rearrangement uses TRBV19 and TRBJ1-2; D might be TRBD1 (5 bases). The V and J ends lost 10 bases and 6 bases respectively, with 18 bases between them. The CDR3 extends over 13 amino acids. Germline V gives CDR1 LNHDA, CDR2 SQIVND (reference sequence). CDR3 sequence (DNA): TGTGCCACCCTCCGCCAGGGTTCCGATGGCTACACCTTC. The encoded protein is CATLRQGSDGYTF.

The chain employs TRBV5-1 and TRBJ2-2; the D gene is possibly TRBD1 (6 bases). The length of the CDR3 is 14 residues. V lost 7 bases, J lost 4 bases, and 14 bases lay in between. Germline V lookup: CDR1 SGHRS, CDR2 YFSETQ. CDR3 sequence (DNA): TGCGCCAGCGCCCAGGACAGTACCACCGGGGAGCTGTTTTTT. It is translated as CASAQDSTTGELFF. Full variable domain (outside the CDR3, taken from reference TRBV5-1 and TRBJ2-2): KAGVTQTPRYLIKTRGQQVTLSCSPISGHRSVSWYQQTPGQGLQFLFEYFSETQRNKGNFPGRFSGRQFSNSRSEMNVSTLELGDSALYLCASAQDSTTGELFFGEGSRLTVL.

Worth noting for this clone: The junction shows a germline mismatch at one end, possibly a read error. This rearrangement joins TRBV2 to TRBJ2-7; tentative D call: TRBD1 (6 bases). Germline V gives CDR1 SNHLY, CDR2 FYNNEI. The CDR3 is 13 amino acids. The DNA for the CDR3 is TGTGCCAGCAGTGAAAGTGGACAGTCGAACGGGTGCTTC. Translating it yields CASSESGQSNGCF.

The rearrangement joins TRBV27 to TRBJ1-6; D may be TRBD1 (6 bases). Germline V gene data show CDR1 as MNHEY and CDR2 as SMNVEV (reference sequence). The V end lost 2 bases, the J end lost 7 bases, and 9 bases lay between the germline ends. The CDR3 contains 14 residues. Here the CDR3 reads CASSLQGLNSPLHF. In DNA, the CDR3 is TGTGCCAGCAGTTTACAGGGGTTGAATTCACCCCTCCACTTT.

The chain uses TRBV9 and TRBJ1-2, with a possible D match to TRBD1 (5 bases). CDR3 size: 15 residues. V was shortened by 1 base and J by 4 bases, with 14 bases between the two germline ends. The V gene's germline CDR1 is SGDLS and CDR2 YYNGEE. The CDR3, as DNA: TGTGCCAGCAGCGTAAGTTCAGGGTACCTCTATGGCTACACCTTC. Translation: CASSVSSGYLYGYTF.

The chain joins TRBV7-9 to TRBJ1-2; D ambiguous. This CDR3 has 13 amino acids. The germline V gene encodes CDR1 SEHNR and CDR2 FQNEAQ (reference sequence). Here the CDR3 DNA reads TGTGCTACCCCGAGTGGTCTTCGTAATGGCTACACCTTC. Amino acids: CATPSGLRNGYTF. The full variable domain, its missing parts supplied by reference TRBV7-9 and TRBJ1-2, is DTGVSQNPRHKITKRGQNVTFRCDPISEHNRLYWYRQTLGQGPEFLTYFQNEAQLEKSRLLSDRFSAERPKGSFSTLEIQRTEQGDSAMYLCATPSGLRNGYTFGSGTRLTVV.

This clone is a singleton in its sample. This chain joins TRBV9 and TRBJ2-5; no clear D gene. V was trimmed by 2 bases and J by 3 bases, leaving 8 bases between them. Germline lookup yields CDR1 SGDLS and CDR2 YYNGEE. This CDR3 contains 13 residues. CDR3 sequence: CASSVSVEETQYF. DNA for the CDR3: TGTGCCAGCAGCGTGTCGGTTGAAGAGACCCAGTACTTC.

V gene TRBV6-5 combines with J gene TRBJ1-4; 7 bases are shared with TRBD1. V gave up 8 bases and J gave up 15 bases; unmatched junction bases: 15. From germline, CDR1 is MNHEY and CDR2 SVGAGI. There are 13 residues in the CDR3. The CDR3 protein is CASFDWGAQGVFF. Written as DNA, the CDR3 is TGTGCCAGCTTCGATTGGGGGGCTCAGGGGGTGTTTTTT.

The chain is built from TRBV5-1 and TRBJ2-5, with a possible D match to TRBD2 (5 bases). The CDR3 extends over 17 amino acids. Per germline, CDR1 SGHRS and CDR2 YFSETQ. V dropped 0 bases and J dropped 5 bases, with 20 bases sitting between them. Here the CDR3 DNA reads TGCGCCAGCAGCTTGGAAGGCTCGACGGCAACGGGGGAGACCCAGTACTTC. It is translated as CASSLEGSTATGETQYF. Using reference TRBV5-1 and TRBJ2-5 for the parts outside the CDR3, the full variable domain is KAGVTQTPRYLIKTRGQQVTLSCSPISGHRSVSWYQQTPGQGLQFLFEYFSETQRNKGNFPGRFSGRQFSNSRSEMNVSTLELGDSALYLCASSLEGSTATGETQYFGPGTRLLVL.

The V gene is TRBV3-1 (or the pseudogene TRBV3-2), the J gene TRBJ1-1; no firm D call. Per germline, CDR1 LGHDT and CDR2 YNNKEL (reference sequence). Trimming stripped 4 bases from V and 0 bases from J, with 9 bases between. The CDR3 runs 14 residues. DNA for the CDR3: TGTGCCAGCAGCCCCGCGGGGATGAACACTGAAGCTTTCTTT. Protein product: CASSPAGMNTEAFF.

V gene TRBV27 combines with J gene TRBJ2-1; 8 nucleotides line up with TRBD2. CDR3 size: 13 residues. The V gene's germline CDR1 is MNHEY and CDR2 SMNVEV (reference sequence). J gave up 8 bases and V 10 bases, and 10 bases lay outside the gene matches. The CDR3 protein is CATTGGAWDEQFF. In DNA form, the CDR3 reads TGTGCCACCACGGGGGGGGCCTGGGATGAGCAGTTCTTC.

This chain links TRBV19 with TRBJ2-3, with unresolved D. This CDR3 comprises 12 residues. From germline, CDR1 is LNHDA and CDR2 SQIVND (reference sequence). The V end lost 2 bases, the J end lost 4 bases, and 4 bases lay between the germline ends. CDR3 in DNA: TGTGCCAGTAGTATAAGAGCAGATACGCAGTATTTT. This codes for CASSIRADTQYF.

The chain combines TRBV13 with TRBJ1-5; possible D gene TRBD1, 5 bases. CDR1 PRHDT and CDR2 FYEKMQ come from the germline V gene (reference sequence). This CDR3 has 13 residues. V was shortened by 0 bases and J by 11 bases, with 11 bases between the two germline ends. The CDR3 reads CASSLGLGGAQHF. CDR3 nucleotide sequence: TGTGCCAGCAGCTTAGGCCTCGGGGGGGCCCAGCATTTT.

Many counts were recorded for this clone. The germline gene is not matched at one end of the junction; a read error may be the cause. This sequence joins TRBV7-7 and TRBJ2-5; 11 nucleotides line up with TRBD1. Germline V gene lookup returns CDR1 SSHAT and CDR2 FNYEAQ (reference sequence). This CDR3 contains 15 residues. CDR3 residues: CASSFSRDRGETQYF. In nucleotides, the CDR3 is TGTGCTAGCAGCTTTAGCCGGGACAGGGGGGAGACCCAGTACTTC.

The rearrangement joins TRBV7-3 to TRBJ1-1; D perhaps matches TRBD1 (6 bases). Trimming stripped 6 bases from V and 4 bases from J, with 12 bases between. CDR3 length equals 13 residues. The germline V gene encodes CDR1 SGHTA and CDR2 FQGTGA. In DNA form, the CDR3 reads TGTGCCAGCAGGAGACAGGTATCCACTGAAGCTTTCTTT. This codes for CASRRQVSTEAFF. Supplemented by reference TRBV7-3 and TRBJ1-1, the full variable domain reads GAGVSQTPSNKVTEKGKYVELRCDPISGHTALYWYRQSLGQGPEFLIYFQGTGAADDSGLPNDRFFAVRPEGSVSTLKIQRTERGDSAVYLCASRRQVSTEAFFGQGTRLTVV.

DNA of the CDR3: TGTGCCATCAGTGGGGCTTCGGGCTACACCTTC. Protein product: CAISGASGYTF. This chain joins TRBV10-3 and TRBJ1-2; no clear D gene. Germline CDR1 and CDR2: ENHRY and SYGVKD. CDR3 size: 11 residues. The V end lost 4 bases, the J end lost 8 bases, and 8 bases lay between the germline ends.

Notes on this clone: The same CDR3 arises from other DNA sequences in this sample as well. V is TRBV5-1 and J is TRBJ2-2, with 9 bases aligning to TRBD1. The germline V gene encodes CDR1 SGHRS and CDR2 YFSETQ. The CDR3 runs to 15 residues. J gave up 1 base and V 3 bases, and 1 base lay outside the gene matches. This chain's CDR3 is CASSWGQGNTGELFF. CDR3 coding DNA: TGCGCCAGCAGCTGGGGACAGGGGAACACCGGGGAGCTGTTTTTT.

This clone was counted at least ten times. This rearrangement joins TRBV1 to TRBJ2-1; TRBD2, as called in the table, went unchecked against the DNA. TRBV1 is annotated as a pseudogene. The CDR3 has 14 amino acids. The DNA of the CDR3 is TGCACCAGCAGTGGGACTAGCCGGCGTAATGAGCAGTTCTTC. Its protein is CTSSGTSRRNEQFF.

The gene calls are TRBV15 and TRBJ2-2, with a tentative D call TRBD2 (6 bases). There are 14 residues in the CDR3. The ends were cut back, 6 bases at V and 1 base at J, with 9 bases in the middle. Germline V gives CDR1 LNHNV, CDR2 YYDKDF (reference sequence). The CDR3 loop reads CATSRGGNTGELFF. The CDR3 DNA is TGTGCCACCAGTCGGGGAGGGAACACCGGGGAGCTGTTTTTT.

The chain's CDR3 is CASSPDRNYGYTF. The CDR3 DNA reads as TGTGCCAGCAGCCCAGACAGGAACTATGGCTACACCTTC. This chain joins TRBV14 and TRBJ1-2, with D perhaps TRBD1 (6 bases). V was clipped by 4 bases and J by 2 bases, with 8 bases between them. The CDR3 loop spans 13 amino acids. Germline V lookup: CDR1 SGHDN, CDR2 FVKESK.

This clone has just one count. This chain uses TRBV19 with TRBJ1-5; 8 nucleotides agree with TRBD1. The CDR3 totals 15 residues. Germline trimming cut 4 bases from V and 6 bases from J; bases unmatched to any gene: 8. Germline lookup yields CDR1 LNHDA and CDR2 SQIVND (reference sequence). The CDR3 here is CASSTTWTGTQPQHF. CDR3 coding DNA: TGTGCCAGTAGTACGACCTGGACAGGGACTCAGCCCCAGCATTTT.

V is TRBV6-2 or TRBV6-3 and J is TRBJ2-1, with D possibly being TRBD2 (6 bases). Trimming took off 5 bases at V and 2 bases at J, with 10 bases between the two ends. CDR1 is MNHEY, CDR2 SVGEGT, per germline. There are 14 residues in the CDR3. This CDR3 reads CASSTGGPYNEQFF. The CDR3 coding sequence is TGTGCCAGCAGTACCGGAGGGCCCTACAATGAGCAGTTCTTC.

The chain links TRBV7-9 to TRBJ2-7; D is perhaps TRBD2 (6 bases). This CDR3 is built from 14 residues. Germline CDR1 reads SEHNR; CDR2 reads FQNEAQ (reference sequence). Trimming cost V 5 bases and J 0 bases, with 11 bases left between them. The CDR3 sequence is CASSTRESSYEQYF. CDR3 sequence (DNA): TGTGCCAGCAGCACACGGGAGAGCTCCTACGAGCAGTACTTC.

V is TRBV3-1 (or the pseudogene TRBV3-2) and J is TRBJ2-5; 8 nucleotides line up with TRBD1. Germline V gene lookup returns CDR1 LGHDT and CDR2 YNNKEL (reference sequence). This CDR3 spans 15 amino acids. V was pared by 4 bases and J by 5 bases, with 9 bases of the junction left unmatched. Here the CDR3 reads CASSPGTGISETQYF. CDR3 nucleotide sequence: TGTGCCAGCAGCCCCGGGACAGGAATTTCTGAGACCCAGTACTTC.

The chain combines TRBV10-2 with TRBJ2-7, with 12 bases matching TRBD1. CDR1 and CDR2 (germline): WSHSY, SAAADI. This CDR3 has 14 residues. J was trimmed by 6 bases and V by 6 bases; bases with no gene match: 6. CDR3 coding DNA: TGCGCCAGCAGGCCGGGACAGGGGGCCTTCGAGCAGTACTTC. This sequence encodes CASRPGQGAFEQYF.

Only a few counts were recorded for this clone. The CDR3 end shows no conserved phenylalanine or tryptophan, and so a read error is likely. The DNA is left out, because the CDR3 cannot be placed on it with certainty; the CDR3 is given as TCRdb lists it. The CDR3 sequence: CASSQSWDRRLGGI. The chain couples TRBV28 to TRBJ1-2; TRBD1, as called in the table, went unchecked against the DNA. Germline lookup yields CDR1 MDHEN and CDR2 SYDVKM. The CDR3 contains 14 residues when both ends are counted.

The chain joins TRBV5-1 to TRBJ1-4; a weak D match, TRBD1 (6 bases). Germline V gene sequence: CDR1 SGHRS, CDR2 YFSETQ. Between the trimmed V and J ends, which lost 4 bases and 11 bases, there was a span of 12 bases. The CDR3 covers 12 residues. The CDR3: CASSEQGWKLFF. The CDR3 bases are TGCGCCAGCAGCGAACAGGGTTGGAAACTGTTTTTT.

V is TRBV5-5 and J is TRBJ1-1, with D possibly matching TRBD1 (5 bases). The germline V gene has CDR1 SGHKS and CDR2 YYEKEE (reference sequence). Deletions cut 2 bases from V and 4 bases from J, with 12 bases between. The CDR3 sequence is 14 residues long. In DNA, the CDR3 is TGTGCCAGCAGCTTCGGGGGGTACGGCACTGAAGCTTTCTTT. It yields the protein CASSFGGYGTEAFF.

The chain is built from TRBV4-1 and TRBJ1-4; no firm D call. This CDR3 is built from 15 residues. CDR1 MGHRA and CDR2 YSYEKL come from the germline V gene. The V and J ends lost 0 bases and 11 bases respectively, with 16 bases between them. CDR3 loop: CASSQDTSDLGKLFF. Written as DNA, the CDR3 is TGCGCCAGCAGCCAAGATACTAGCGATTTGGGGAAACTGTTTTTT.

This chain uses TRBV5-1 with TRBJ2-2; weak D call: TRBD2 (7 bases). Germline V gives CDR1 SGHRS, CDR2 YFSETQ. The length of the CDR3 is 17 residues. V dropped 4 bases and J dropped 0 bases, with 16 bases sitting between them. This CDR3 is CASSRLGGTPNTGELFF. CDR3 nucleotide sequence: TGCGCCAGCAGCAGGCTGGGGGGGACACCGAACACCGGGGAGCTGTTTTTT.

The CDR3 DNA is TGTGCCACCAGCAACGAGGGAGGGATAGTCAGCACCTTC. As protein: CATSNEGGIVSTF. The chain uses TRBV15 and TRBJ1-2; D unclear. This CDR3 has 13 residues. V shed 4 bases and J shed 13 bases, with 19 bases lying between them. The germline CDR1 and CDR2 sequences are LNHNV and YYDKDF (reference sequence).

The gene calls are TRBV4-2 and TRBJ2-1; no clear D. Germline V gives CDR1 LGHNA, CDR2 YNFKEQ. The CDR3 consists of 13 residues. The V end lost 0 bases, the J end lost 7 bases, and 7 bases lay between the germline ends. CDR3 sequence (DNA): TGTGCCAGCAGCCAAGATCGAACAAATGAGCAGTTCTTC. It yields the protein CASSQDRTNEQFF.